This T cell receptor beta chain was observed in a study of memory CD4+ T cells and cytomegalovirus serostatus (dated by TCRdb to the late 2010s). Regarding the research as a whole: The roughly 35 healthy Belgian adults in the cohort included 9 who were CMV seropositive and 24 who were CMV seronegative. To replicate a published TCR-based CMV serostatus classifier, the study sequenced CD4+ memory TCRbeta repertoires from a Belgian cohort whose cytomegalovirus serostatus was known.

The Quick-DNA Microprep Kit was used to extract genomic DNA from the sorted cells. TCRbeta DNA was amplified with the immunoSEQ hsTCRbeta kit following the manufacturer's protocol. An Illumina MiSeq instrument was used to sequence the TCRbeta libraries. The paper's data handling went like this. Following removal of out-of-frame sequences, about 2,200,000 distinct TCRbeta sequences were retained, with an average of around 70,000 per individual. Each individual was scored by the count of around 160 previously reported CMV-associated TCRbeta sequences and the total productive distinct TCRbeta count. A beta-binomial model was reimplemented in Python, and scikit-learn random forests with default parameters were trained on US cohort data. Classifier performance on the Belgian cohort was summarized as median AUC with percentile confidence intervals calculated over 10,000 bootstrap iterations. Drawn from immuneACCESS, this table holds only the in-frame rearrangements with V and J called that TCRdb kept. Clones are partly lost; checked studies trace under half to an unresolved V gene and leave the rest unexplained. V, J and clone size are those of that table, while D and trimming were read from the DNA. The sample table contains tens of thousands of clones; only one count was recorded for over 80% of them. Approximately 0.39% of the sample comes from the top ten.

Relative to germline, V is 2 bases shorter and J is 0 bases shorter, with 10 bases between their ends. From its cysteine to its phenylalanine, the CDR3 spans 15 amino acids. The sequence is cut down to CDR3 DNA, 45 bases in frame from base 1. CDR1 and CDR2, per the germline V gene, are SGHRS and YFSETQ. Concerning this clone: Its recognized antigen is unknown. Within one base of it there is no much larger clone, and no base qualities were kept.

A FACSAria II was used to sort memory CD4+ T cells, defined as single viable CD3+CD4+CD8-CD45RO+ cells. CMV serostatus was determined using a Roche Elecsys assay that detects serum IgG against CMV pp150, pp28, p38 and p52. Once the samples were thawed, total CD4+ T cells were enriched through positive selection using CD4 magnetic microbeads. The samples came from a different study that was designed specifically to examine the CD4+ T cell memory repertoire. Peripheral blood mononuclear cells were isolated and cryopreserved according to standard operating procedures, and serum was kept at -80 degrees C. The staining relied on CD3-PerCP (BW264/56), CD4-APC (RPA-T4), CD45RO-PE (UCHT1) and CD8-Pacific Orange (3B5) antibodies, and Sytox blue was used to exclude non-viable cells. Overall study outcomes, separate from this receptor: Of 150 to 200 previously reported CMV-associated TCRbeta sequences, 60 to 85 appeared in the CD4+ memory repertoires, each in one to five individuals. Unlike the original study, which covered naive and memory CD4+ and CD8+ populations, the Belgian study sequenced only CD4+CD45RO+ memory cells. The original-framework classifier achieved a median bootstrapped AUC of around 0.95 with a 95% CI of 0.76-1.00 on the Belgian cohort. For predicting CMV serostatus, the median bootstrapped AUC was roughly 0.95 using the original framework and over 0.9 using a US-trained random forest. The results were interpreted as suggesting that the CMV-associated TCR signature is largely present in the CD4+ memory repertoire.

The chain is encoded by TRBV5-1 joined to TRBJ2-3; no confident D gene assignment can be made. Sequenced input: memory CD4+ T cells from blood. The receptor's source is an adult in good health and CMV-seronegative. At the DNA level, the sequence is TGCGCCAGCAGCTTAGTAAGGCCTAGCACAGATACGCAGTATTTT. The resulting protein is CASSLVRPSTDTQYF. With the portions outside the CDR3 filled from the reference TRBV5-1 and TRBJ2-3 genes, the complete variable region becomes KAGVTQTPRYLIKTRGQQVTLSCSPISGHRSVSWYQQTPGQGLQFLFEYFSETQRNKGNFPGRFSGRQFSNSRSEMNVSTLELGDSALYLCASSLVRPSTDTQYFGPGTRLTVL.